The text below deals with one TCR beta chain. This sample was included in a study of CD8 T cells in Susac syndrome. A quantity of about 0.45 to 1 ug RNA underwent reverse transcription using random hexamers. Amplification of TCR beta CDR3 was carried out by immunoSEQ multiplex PCR, which covered 54 Vbeta and 13 Jbeta segments. TCRdb re-derived calls from the immunoSEQ multiplex PCR reads in MiXCR, one entry per CDR3 protein. The sample carries roughly 200,000 distinct CDR3 sequences, around 90% recorded once. This CDR3 contains 14 residues. Germline V CDR1 and CDR2: MNHEY, SMNVEV (reference sequence). V lost 2 bases, J lost 0 bases, and 7 bases lay in between.

Source material: CD4+ T cells from PBMCs. The chain has TRBV27 and TRBJ1-1, with no clear D. The TCR sequence derives from a human donor with Susac syndrome. CDR3 region: CASSLNTVNTEAFF. CDR3 sequence (DNA): TGTGCCAGCAGTTTAAATACGGTGAACACTGAAGCTTTCTTT.